These 5 T cell receptor beta chains were sequenced from one sample in a study of cytomegalovirus exposure and HLA in healthy donors. PCR primers comprised 60 Vbeta and 13 Jbeta primers. Sequencing was performed with immunoSEQ multiplex PCR; in TCRdb, only in-frame clones are kept and a portion is missing. The table has a few hundred thousand clones, about 80% seen once. Material: PBMCs. These receptors all stem from a middle-aged man in good health and CMV-seronegative.

This rearrangement joins TRBV5-1 to TRBJ2-5; TRBD2 aligns across 11 bases. Germline V gene lookup returns CDR1 SGHRS and CDR2 YFSETQ. The CDR3 length is 16 residues. V lost 3 bases to trimming and J lost 6 bases; unmatched junction nucleotides: 10. In nucleotides, the CDR3 is TGCGCCAGCAGCTCCTCTAGCGGGGGGCGAGTACAGACCCAGTACTTC. Encoded protein: CASSSSSGGRVQTQYF.

This chain uses TRBV5-1 with TRBJ2-7; 15 bases fit TRBD2. The CDR3 contains 16 residues. Germline CDR1 and CDR2: SGHRS and YFSETQ. V shed 4 bases, J shed 6 bases, and the junction held 8 bases outside the gene matches. CDR3 DNA: TGCGCCAGCAGCCCCGGACTAGCGGGGGGGCTTGGCGAGCAGTACTTC. It yields the protein CASSPGLAGGLGEQYF.

The chain is built from TRBV2 and TRBJ1-2; TRBD1 aligns across 8 bases. Germline CDR1 SNHLY, CDR2 FYNNEI. J was trimmed by 4 bases and V by 6 bases; bases with no gene match: 4. The CDR3 sequence is 13 residues long. The CDR3 sequence: CASRGQAPYGYTF. DNA for the CDR3: TGTGCCAGCAGGGGACAGGCCCCCTATGGCTACACCTTC. The full variable domain, in which reference TRBV2 and TRBJ1-2 provide the parts outside the CDR3, is EPEVTQTPSHQVTQMGQEVILRCVPISNHLYFYWYRQILGQKVEFLVSFYNNEISEKSEIFDDQFSVERPDGSNFTLKIRSTKLEDSAMYFCASRGQAPYGYTFGSGTRLTVV.

This chain connects TRBV5-4 to TRBJ2-5, with D perhaps matching TRBD1 (6 bases). V shed 4 bases and J shed 0 bases, with 16 bases lying between them. The CDR3 covers 16 residues. From germline, CDR1 is SGHNT and CDR2 YYREEE (reference sequence). CDR3 loop: CASSPTPGQNQETQYF. The CDR3 DNA sequence: TGTGCCAGCAGCCCAACTCCGGGACAAAACCAAGAGACCCAGTACTTC.

This clone was seen only once. This chain joins TRBV4-2 and TRBJ1-2; D uncertain. The CDR3 sequence is 12 residues long. From germline, CDR1 is LGHNA and CDR2 YNFKEQ. V lost 5 bases to trimming and J lost 8 bases, with 12 bases between them. CDR3: CASSTQTVGYTF. The CDR3 bases are TGTGCCAGCAGCACCCAAACAGTCGGCTACACCTTC.